Sequencing of this TCR beta chain was carried out in a study of blood T cell repertoires in COVID-19 (dated by TCRdb to about 2020). A note on the overall study: Samples covering the acute and convalescent phases of COVID-19 were provided by collaborators in the United States, Italy and Spain. Deeply sampled blood TCRbeta repertoires from subjects exposed to, actively infected with, or recovered from COVID-19 were included in the dataset. The sample metadata nearly always contained a de-identified subject ID, COVID-19 status, age in years and sex. The repertoires were released in a freely available public database meant as a resource for research on the immune response to SARS-CoV-2. Samples were obtained from the ongoing ImmuneRACE study (first 160 participants) and from 1,254 subjects provided by 6 global collaborators. HLA class I and class II types, where available, came from metadata supplied by the sample provider rather than from assay-based typing. The material from the prospective study consisted of cDNA or gDNA derived from T cells, B-cell-depleted T cells, or PBMCs.

The immunoSEQ Assay, a bias-controlled multiplex PCR, was used to amplify TCRbeta CDR3 regions from genomic DNA. In the authors' own workflow: Nucleated cell counts per sample were estimated from amplification of reference gene primers within the assay. To quantify the absolute abundance of each unique TCRbeta CDR3 rearrangement, sequence reads were collapsed and filtered. For each sample, productive Simpson clonality was calculated by taking the square root of Simpson's diversity index across productive rearrangements. TCRdb mirrors the immuneACCESS table, restricted to in-frame sequences. Some clones are absent from its copies; in checked studies, under half trace to an unresolved V gene, and the reason for the others is unknown. V, J and clone size are taken as reported in that table, and D and trimming were inferred from the DNA itself. A total of 55,000 to 65,000 clones appear in this sample, 85% to 90% of them only once. The leading ten clones occupy less than 50% of the sample.

The germline V gene provides CDR1 WSHSY and CDR2 SAAADI. Between the V and J ends, shortened by 2 bases and 2 bases respectively, the junction contains 9 bases. Its CDR3 holds 14 amino acids, cysteine through phenylalanine. Here the CDR3 DNA is all that survives: 42 bases in frame from base 1. This clone appeared once. Its recognized antigen is unknown. No much larger clonotype is one base removed from it; base qualities were not supplied. Paper-wide results and their limitations: How much clinical and demographic metadata was included differed by source and by participant, and the metadata was provided uncurated.

At one collaborating source in Seattle, patients were enrolled during active infection and were followed longitudinally through the course of disease. Collaborating institutions collected whole blood in K2EDTA tubes following their own protocols. For TCRbeta analysis, collaborators shipped samples as frozen whole blood, isolated PBMCs, or DNA extracted from either of those sample types. The sequence derives from a woman aged 60-75 years with COVID-19, enrolled during active disease. Sequencing was done on a sample of peripheral blood. In this chain, TRBV10-2 is recombined with TRBJ1-2; 5 matching bases give a weak D call of TRBD1. The nucleotide sequence is given as TGCGCCAGCAGTGAGAAGGAGGGGAACTATGGCTACACCTTC. Its protein is CASSEKEGNYGYTF.